The 20 T cell receptor beta chains listed next were all sequenced from one sample in a study of blood T cell repertoires in COVID-19. Measured with immunoSEQ multiplex PCR; TCRdb has only the in-frame clones, and not every one. In the table there are about 88,000 clones, over 90% of which are singletons. Sequencing used peripheral blood. These receptor sequences come from a man aged 55 to 70 with acute or convalescent COVID-19.

The rearrangement uses TRBV19 and TRBJ2-3, with 12 positions matching TRBD2. The J segment lost 4 bases and the V segment lost 4 bases, leaving 6 bases of the junction unmatched. The CDR3 is made up of 16 amino acids. Germline values: CDR1 LNHDA, CDR2 SQIVND (reference sequence). The CDR3 is CASSTTSGSGADTQYF. The DNA of the CDR3 is TGTGCCAGTAGTACGACTAGCGGGAGTGGTGCAGATACGCAGTATTTT.

The genes are TRBV20-1 and TRBJ2-3; no clear D gene. The V end lost 3 bases, the J end lost 0 bases, and 4 bases lay between the germline ends. CDR3 length equals 12 residues. CDR1 and CDR2 (germline): DFQATT, SNEGSKA (reference sequence). The CDR3 is CSASPSTDTQYF. DNA for the CDR3: TGCAGTGCTAGTCCGAGCACAGATACGCAGTATTTT.

The chain joins TRBV7-6 to TRBJ2-6; perhaps TRBD2 as D (6 bases). Germline V gene data show CDR1 as SGHVS and CDR2 as FNYEAQ. Trimming left V 3 bases short and J 1 base short, with 13 bases between. There are 17 residues in the CDR3. CDR3: CASSLGDWVSGANVLTF. The CDR3 DNA reads as TGTGCCAGCAGCTTGGGGGACTGGGTTTCTGGGGCCAACGTCCTGACTTTC.

The rearrangement links TRBV6-5 to TRBJ2-1; the match to TRBD2 covers 11 bases. The J segment lost 7 bases and the V segment lost 11 bases, leaving 10 bases of the junction unmatched. The CDR3 is 14 residues long. Germline V gives CDR1 MNHEY, CDR2 SVGAGI. The CDR3 spells CASSELAGGNEQFF. The CDR3, as DNA: TGTGCCTCCTCGGAGCTAGCGGGAGGTAATGAGCAGTTCTTC.

V gene TRBV11-2 combines with J gene TRBJ1-1, with D perhaps TRBD1 (5 bases). Trimming took off 5 bases at V and 7 bases at J, with 11 bases between the two ends. This CDR3 has 12 amino acids. The germline CDR1 and CDR2 sequences are SGHAT and FQNNGV. The CDR3: CASSEHRSEAFF. Here the CDR3 DNA reads TGTGCCAGCAGCGAACACAGGAGTGAAGCTTTCTTT.

The rearrangement joins TRBV11-3 to TRBJ2-3; D is perhaps TRBD2 (5 bases). CDR1 is SGHNT, CDR2 YENEEA, per germline. CDR3 size: 14 residues. V was trimmed by 4 bases and J by 6 bases, leaving 14 bases between them. For the CDR3, the DNA is TGTGCCAGCAGCTCCGGGATAAGTACGGATACGCAGTATTTT. Protein: CASSSGISTDTQYF.

Only a few counts were recorded for this clone. The rearrangement uses TRBV7-3 and TRBJ1-1; D call uncertain. The V gene's germline CDR1 is SGHTA and CDR2 FQGTGA. The CDR3 has 12 amino acids. The V and J ends lost 4 bases and 4 bases respectively, with 7 bases between them. The CDR3 sequence: CASSSGGTEAFF. Here the CDR3 DNA reads TGTGCCAGCAGCTCCGGAGGCACTGAAGCTTTCTTT.

V usage is TRBV19 and J usage is TRBJ1-1; weak D call: TRBD1 (6 bases). This CDR3 has 13 residues. V was pared by 5 bases and J by 8 bases, with 15 bases between. Germline CDR1 reads LNHDA; CDR2 reads SQIVND (reference sequence). CDR3 protein: CASSFGVGTEAFF. Written as DNA, the CDR3 is TGTGCCAGTAGTTTTGGGGTGGGGACAGAAGCTTTCTTT.

The chain combines TRBV7-9 with TRBJ1-5; D is possibly TRBD1 (6 bases). CDR3 length equals 15 residues. Per germline, CDR1 SEHNR and CDR2 FQNEAQ (reference sequence). V lost 5 bases and J 2 bases, leaving 13 bases between the germline ends. The CDR3 is CASSASGVGNQPQHF. CDR3 coding DNA: TGTGCCAGCAGCGCCTCAGGGGTAGGCAATCAGCCCCAGCATTTT.

V gene TRBV4-1 combines with J gene TRBJ2-1, with 8 nucleotides matching TRBD2. This CDR3 comprises 16 residues. The V gene end was trimmed by 1 base and the J gene end by 3 bases; junction bases not matched to a gene: 5. Germline V CDR1 and CDR2: MGHRA, YSYEKL. CDR3 nucleotide sequence: TGCGCCAGCAGCCAAGTGGCTAGCGGGTTCTACAATGAGCAGTTCTTC. Translation gives CASSQVASGFYNEQFF.

V is TRBV5-5 and J is TRBJ1-4; D gene unclear. In germline, CDR1 is SGHKS, CDR2 YYEKEE (reference sequence). Trimming stripped 3 bases from V and 6 bases from J, with 15 bases between. The CDR3 contains 15 residues. CDR3 residues: CASSWWWARDEKLFF. The DNA of the CDR3 is TGTGCCAGCAGCTGGTGGTGGGCGCGGGATGAAAAACTGTTTTTT.

The chain is built from TRBV11-3 and TRBJ2-1; tentatively, D is TRBD2 (7 bases). CDR1 SGHNT and CDR2 YENEEA come from the germline V gene. The CDR3 has 17 residues. Trimming shortened V by 5 bases and J by 0 bases, and 17 bases separated the two germline ends. DNA of the CDR3: TGTGCCAGCAGCCCCTGGGGGGCTAGCGGCTCCTACAATGAGCAGTTCTTC. Protein: CASSPWGASGSYNEQFF. Supplemented by reference TRBV11-3 and TRBJ2-1, the full variable domain reads EAGVVQSPRYKIIEKKQPVAFWCNPISGHNTLYWYLQNLGQGPELLIRYENEEAVDDSQLPKDRFSAERLKGVDSTLKIQPAELGDSAVYLCASSPWGASGSYNEQFFGPGTRLTVL.

This chain connects TRBV19 to TRBJ1-6; D unclear. This CDR3 has 14 amino acids. V was clipped by 3 bases and J by 10 bases, with 13 bases between them. Germline loops: CDR1 LNHDA, CDR2 SQIVND (reference sequence). CDR3 sequence: CASSIDLTWSPLHF. CDR3 in DNA: TGTGCCAGTAGTATCGACTTAACTTGGTCACCCCTCCACTTT.

The V gene is TRBV28, the J gene TRBJ1-6; tentatively, D is TRBD1 (5 bases). Germline CDR1 MDHEN, CDR2 SYDVKM. V lost 5 bases, J lost 2 bases, and 10 bases lay in between. The CDR3 spans 15 residues. In nucleotides, the CDR3 is TGTGCCAGCAGTCCGCAGGGTCCCTATAATTCACCCCTCCACTTT. Its translation is CASSPQGPYNSPLHF.

V gene TRBV19 combines with J gene TRBJ2-3; tentatively, D is TRBD1 (6 bases). The CDR3 runs to 14 residues. Per the germline V gene, CDR1 is LNHDA and CDR2 is SQIVND (reference sequence). V lost 5 bases and J 3 bases, leaving 12 bases between the germline ends. The CDR3 spells CASSYRTETDTQYF. In DNA form, the CDR3 reads TGTGCCAGTAGTTACCGGACAGAAACAGATACGCAGTATTTT.

The chain combines TRBV11-3 with TRBJ2-7; D gene ambiguous. There are 14 residues in the CDR3. Germline CDR1 SGHNT, CDR2 YENEEA. Trimming cost V 5 bases and J 0 bases, with 11 bases left between them. This chain's CDR3 is CASSPLRSSYEQYF. The CDR3, as DNA: TGTGCCAGCAGCCCCCTCCGGAGCTCCTACGAGCAGTACTTC.

V and J are TRBV5-6 and TRBJ2-1, with TRBD2 as a possible D gene (6 bases). In germline, CDR1 is SGHDT, CDR2 YYEEEE. The CDR3 extends over 15 amino acids. V lost 3 bases, J lost 7 bases, and 17 bases lay in between. For the CDR3, the DNA is TGTGCCAGCAGCTCGGCCCATAATCGGGGGAATGAGCAGTTCTTC. Its translation: CASSSAHNRGNEQFF.

J is TRBJ2-1 and V is TRBV4-3, with a tentative D call TRBD2 (6 bases). Germline lookup yields CDR1 LGHNA and CDR2 YSLEER. V was cut by 1 base and J by 7 bases, with 11 bases left in between. The CDR3 runs to 14 residues. DNA of the CDR3: TGCGCCAGCAGCCAAGCCTCGGAGGGGAATGAGCAGTTCTTC. Translation: CASSQASEGNEQFF.

The chain combines TRBV28 with TRBJ1-6; D call uncertain. V was pared by 6 bases and J by 5 bases, with 8 bases between. Germline CDR1 is MDHEN and CDR2 is SYDVKM. The CDR3 sequence is 13 residues long. The CDR3 sequence is CASRAQDNSPLHF. The CDR3 DNA follows: TGTGCCAGCAGGGCCCAAGATAATTCACCCCTCCACTTT.

This clone showed up just once. This sequence joins TRBV9 and TRBJ2-7; a weak D match, TRBD1 (5 bases). Germline V gene sequence: CDR1 SGDLS, CDR2 YYNGEE. This CDR3 comprises 12 residues. V lost 0 bases and J 6 bases, leaving 7 bases between the germline ends. As DNA, the CDR3 is TGTGCCAGCAGCGTAGCAAGGGGCGAGCAGTACTTC. It encodes CASSVARGEQYF.